This TCR beta chain was recorded in a study of blood T cells in healthy people across ages. General study points: Researchers deemed the diversity estimates from one million T cells underestimates. Age showed a roughly linear inverse relationship with TCR beta diversity per million T cells.

This clonotype occurred a few times. Its cognate antigen is unknown. With 0 bases clipped from V and 0 bases from J, the junction kept 10 bases outside the gene matches. CDR3 size: 19 residues. Germline V lookup: CDR1 SGDLS, CDR2 YYNGEE. A J-beta primer mix and a sample-barcoded 5' primer were used in a second PCR of roughly 6 to 12 cycles. One entry per CDR3 protein, called by TCRdb with MiXCR from the 5' RACE reads. Here the sample spans roughly 1,300,000 distinct CDR3 sequences, around 55% being singletons. Material for sequencing was blood. The gene calls are TRBV9 and TRBJ2-1, with 9 nucleotides matching TRBD2. This TCR derives from a man between 18 and 29 years old in good health. The CDR3: CASSVVAGALRSSYNEQFF. The CDR3 coding sequence is TGTGCCAGCAGCGTAGTAGCGGGGGCCCTCCGAAGCTCCTACAATGAGCAGTTCTTC. The entire variable domain, with the rest obtained from reference TRBV9 and TRBJ2-1, is as follows: DSGVTQTPKHLITATGQRVTLRCSPRSGDLSVYWYQQSLDQGLQFLIQYYNGEERAKGNILERFSAQQFPDLHSELNLSSLELGDSALYFCASSVVAGALRSSYNEQFFGPGTRLTVL.